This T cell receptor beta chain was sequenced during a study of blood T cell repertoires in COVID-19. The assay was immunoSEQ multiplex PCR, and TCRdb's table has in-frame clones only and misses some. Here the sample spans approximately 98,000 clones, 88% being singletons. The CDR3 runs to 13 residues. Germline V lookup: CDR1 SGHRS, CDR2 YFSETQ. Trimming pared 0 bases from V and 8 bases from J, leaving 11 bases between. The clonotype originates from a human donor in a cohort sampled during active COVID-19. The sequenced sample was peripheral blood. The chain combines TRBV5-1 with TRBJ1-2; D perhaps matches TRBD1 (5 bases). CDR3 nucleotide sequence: TGCGCCAGCAGCTTGGAGAGGGGACTGGGCTACACCTTC. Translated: CASSLERGLGYTF.